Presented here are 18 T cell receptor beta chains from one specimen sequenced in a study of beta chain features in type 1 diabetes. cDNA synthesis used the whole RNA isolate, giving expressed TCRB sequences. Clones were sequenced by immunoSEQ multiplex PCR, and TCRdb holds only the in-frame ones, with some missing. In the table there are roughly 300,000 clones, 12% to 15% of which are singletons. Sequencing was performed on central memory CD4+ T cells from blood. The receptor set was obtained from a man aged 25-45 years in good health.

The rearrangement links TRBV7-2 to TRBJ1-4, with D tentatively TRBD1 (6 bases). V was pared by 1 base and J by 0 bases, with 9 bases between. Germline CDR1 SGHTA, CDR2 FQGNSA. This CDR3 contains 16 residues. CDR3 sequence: CASSLVGAATNEKLFF. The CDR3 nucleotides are TGTGCCAGCAGCTTAGTGGGGGCAGCAACTAATGAAAAACTGTTTTTT.

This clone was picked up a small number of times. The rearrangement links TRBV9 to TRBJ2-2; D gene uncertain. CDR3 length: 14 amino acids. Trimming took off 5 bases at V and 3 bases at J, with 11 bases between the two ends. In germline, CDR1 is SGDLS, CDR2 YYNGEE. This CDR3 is CASRALSDTGELFF. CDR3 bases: TGTGCCAGCAGGGCCCTCTCGGACACCGGGGAGCTGTTTTTT.

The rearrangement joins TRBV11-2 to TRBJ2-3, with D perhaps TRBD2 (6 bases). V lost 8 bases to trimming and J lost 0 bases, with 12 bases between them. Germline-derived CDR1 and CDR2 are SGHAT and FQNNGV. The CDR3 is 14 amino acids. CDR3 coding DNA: TGTGCCAGCTCTGGCGGGGCTAGCACAGATACGCAGTATTTT. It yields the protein CASSGGASTDTQYF.

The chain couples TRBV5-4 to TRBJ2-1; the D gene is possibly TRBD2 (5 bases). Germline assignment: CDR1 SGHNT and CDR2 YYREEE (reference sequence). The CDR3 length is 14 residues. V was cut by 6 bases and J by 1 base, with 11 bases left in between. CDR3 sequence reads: CASNPLGSYNEQFF. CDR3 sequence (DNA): TGTGCCAGCAACCCACTAGGATCCTACAATGAGCAGTTCTTC. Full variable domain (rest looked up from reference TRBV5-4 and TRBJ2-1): ETGVTQSPTHLIKTRGQQVTLRCSSQSGHNTVSWYQQALGQGPQFIFQYYREEENGRGNFPPRFSGLQFPNYSSELNVNALELDDSALYLCASNPLGSYNEQFFGPGTRLTVL.

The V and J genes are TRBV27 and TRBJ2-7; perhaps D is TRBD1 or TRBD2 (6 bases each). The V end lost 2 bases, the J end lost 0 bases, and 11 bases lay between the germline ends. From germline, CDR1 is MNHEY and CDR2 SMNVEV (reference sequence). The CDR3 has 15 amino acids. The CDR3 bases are TGTGCCAGCAGTTTAGTAGGGGGGAGCTCCTACGAGCAGTACTTC. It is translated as CASSLVGGSSYEQYF.

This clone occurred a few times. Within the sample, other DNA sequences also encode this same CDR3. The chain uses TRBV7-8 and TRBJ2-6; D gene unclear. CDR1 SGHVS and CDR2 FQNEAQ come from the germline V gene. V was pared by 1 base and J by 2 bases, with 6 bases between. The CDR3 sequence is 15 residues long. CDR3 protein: CASSLGAPGANVLTF. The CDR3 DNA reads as TGTGCCAGCAGCTTAGGAGCCCCTGGGGCCAACGTCCTGACTTTC.

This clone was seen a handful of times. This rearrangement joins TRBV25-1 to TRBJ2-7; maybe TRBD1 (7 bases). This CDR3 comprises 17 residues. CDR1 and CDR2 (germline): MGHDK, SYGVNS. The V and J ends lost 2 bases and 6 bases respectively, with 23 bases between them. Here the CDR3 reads CASSETPGQRMEGEQYV. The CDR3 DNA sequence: TGTGCCAGCAGTGAAACCCCGGGACAGAGGATGGAGGGCGAGCAGTACGTC.

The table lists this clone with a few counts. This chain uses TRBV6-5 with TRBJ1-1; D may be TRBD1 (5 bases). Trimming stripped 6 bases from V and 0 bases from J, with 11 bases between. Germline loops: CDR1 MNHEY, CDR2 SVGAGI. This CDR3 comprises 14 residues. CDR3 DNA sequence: TGTGCCAGCAGACCACCGGGGGTGAACACTGAAGCTTTCTTT. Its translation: CASRPPGVNTEAFF.

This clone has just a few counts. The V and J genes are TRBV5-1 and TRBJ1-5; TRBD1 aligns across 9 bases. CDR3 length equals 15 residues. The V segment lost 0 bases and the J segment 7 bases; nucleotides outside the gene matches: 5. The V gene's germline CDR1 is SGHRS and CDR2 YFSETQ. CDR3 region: CASSLGTGEKQPQHF. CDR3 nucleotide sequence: TGCGCCAGCAGCTTGGGGACAGGGGAGAAGCAGCCCCAGCATTTT.

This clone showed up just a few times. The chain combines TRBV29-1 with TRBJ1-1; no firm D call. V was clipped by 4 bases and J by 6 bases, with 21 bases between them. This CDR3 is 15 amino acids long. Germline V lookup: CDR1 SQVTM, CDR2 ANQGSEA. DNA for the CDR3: TGCAGCGTTGCTACACGGACGCACCTCTCTCCTGAAGCTTTCTTT. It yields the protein CSVATRTHLSPEAFF. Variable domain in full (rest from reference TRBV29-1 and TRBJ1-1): SAVISQKPSRDICQRGTSLTIQCQVDSQVTMMFWYRQQPGQSLTLIATANQGSEATYESGFVIDKFPISRPNLTFSTLTVSNMSPEDSSIYLCSVATRTHLSPEAFFGQGTRLTVV.

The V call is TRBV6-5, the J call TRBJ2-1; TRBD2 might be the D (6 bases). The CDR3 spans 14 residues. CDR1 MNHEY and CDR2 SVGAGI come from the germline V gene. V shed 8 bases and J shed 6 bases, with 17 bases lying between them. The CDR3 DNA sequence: TGTGCCAGCTGGGAGGAGGGGTCGGTCAATGAGCAGTTCTTC. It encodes CASWEEGSVNEQFF.

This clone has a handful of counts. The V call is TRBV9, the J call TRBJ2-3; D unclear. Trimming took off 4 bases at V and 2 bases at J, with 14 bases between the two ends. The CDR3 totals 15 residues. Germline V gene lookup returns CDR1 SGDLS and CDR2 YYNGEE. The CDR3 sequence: CASSLKWGSTDTQYF. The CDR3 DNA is TGTGCCAGCAGCCTTAAGTGGGGTTCCACAGATACGCAGTATTTT.

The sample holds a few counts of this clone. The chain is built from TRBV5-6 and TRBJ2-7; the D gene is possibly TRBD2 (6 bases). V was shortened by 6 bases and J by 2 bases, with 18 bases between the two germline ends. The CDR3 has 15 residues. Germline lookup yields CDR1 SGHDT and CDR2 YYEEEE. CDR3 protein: CASTFISGTAYEQYV. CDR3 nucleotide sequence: TGTGCCAGCACCTTTATTAGCGGAACGGCCTACGAGCAGTACGTC.

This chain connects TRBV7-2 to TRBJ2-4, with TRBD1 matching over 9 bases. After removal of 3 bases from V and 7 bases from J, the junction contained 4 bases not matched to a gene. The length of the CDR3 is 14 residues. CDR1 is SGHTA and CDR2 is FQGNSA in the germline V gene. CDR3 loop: CASSFRQGGNIQYF. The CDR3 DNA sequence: TGTGCCAGCAGCTTCAGACAGGGGGGTAACATTCAGTACTTC.

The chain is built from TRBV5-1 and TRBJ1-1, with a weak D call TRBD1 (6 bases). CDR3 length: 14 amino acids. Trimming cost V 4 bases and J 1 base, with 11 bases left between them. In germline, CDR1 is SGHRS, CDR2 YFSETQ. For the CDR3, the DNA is TGCGCCAGCAGCGCCCCGGGGGCGAACACTGAAGCTTTCTTT. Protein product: CASSAPGANTEAFF.

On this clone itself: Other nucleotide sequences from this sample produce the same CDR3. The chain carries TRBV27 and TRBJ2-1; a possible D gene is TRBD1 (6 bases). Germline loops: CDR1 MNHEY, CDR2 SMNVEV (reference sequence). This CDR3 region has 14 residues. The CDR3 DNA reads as TGTGCAAGATACGACAGGCCAACCATCAATGAGCAGTTCTTC. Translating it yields CARYDRPTINEQFF.

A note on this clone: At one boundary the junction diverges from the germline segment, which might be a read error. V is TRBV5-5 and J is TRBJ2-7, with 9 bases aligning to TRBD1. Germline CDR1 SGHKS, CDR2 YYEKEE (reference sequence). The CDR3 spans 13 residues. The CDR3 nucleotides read TGTGCCAGCAGCTTAACGCTCGGGACAGGGAGTCTTTTC. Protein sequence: CASSLTLGTGSLF.

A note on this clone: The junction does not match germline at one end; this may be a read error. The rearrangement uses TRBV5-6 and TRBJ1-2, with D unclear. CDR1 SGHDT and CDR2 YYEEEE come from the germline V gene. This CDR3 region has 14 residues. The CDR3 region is CASGLRSFPYGYTF. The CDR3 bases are TGTGCCAGCGGCTTGAGAAGTTTCCCCTATGGCTACACCTTC.